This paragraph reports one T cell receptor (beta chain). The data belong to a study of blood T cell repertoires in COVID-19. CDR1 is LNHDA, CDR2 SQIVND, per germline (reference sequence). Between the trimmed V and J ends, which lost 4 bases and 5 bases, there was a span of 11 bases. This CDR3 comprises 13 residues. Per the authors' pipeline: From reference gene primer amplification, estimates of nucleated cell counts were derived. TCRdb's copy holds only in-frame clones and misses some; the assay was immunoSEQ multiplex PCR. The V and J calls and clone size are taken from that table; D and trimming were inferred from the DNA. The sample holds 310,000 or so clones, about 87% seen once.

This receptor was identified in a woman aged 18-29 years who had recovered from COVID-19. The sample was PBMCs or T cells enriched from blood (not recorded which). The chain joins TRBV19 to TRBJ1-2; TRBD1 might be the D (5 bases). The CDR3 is CASSNTGEYGYTF. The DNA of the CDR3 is TGTGCCAGTAGTAATACAGGCGAATATGGCTACACCTTC.